This T cell receptor (beta chain) came from a study of OX40 agonist ivuxolimab in advanced cancers. Study-wide context: A diagnosis of hepatocellular carcinoma, melanoma, renal cell or head and neck cancer was present in dose-escalation patients. Three patients had partial responses: one hepatocellular carcinoma, two cutaneous melanoma.

The V end lost 7 bases, the J end lost 2 bases, and 19 bases lay between the germline ends. The CDR3 loop spans 16 amino acids. From germline, CDR1 is SGHNT and CDR2 YYREEE (reference sequence). The study's findings and limits: Nonresponders, in some cases, also had low normalized T-cell clonal expansion.

This clone was seen more than once but under ten times. The target antigen is unknown. Sequencing was performed with immunoSEQ multiplex PCR; in TCRdb, only in-frame clones are kept and a portion is missing. The repertoire holds more than 40,000 clones, approximately 91% seen once, with roughly 8% in the top ten. The specimen was CD4+ or CD8+ T cells sorted from blood, collected in a trial of the OX40 agonist ivuxolimab. This receptor was taken from an adult with an advanced solid tumor such as melanoma, head and neck, liver or kidney cancer. The gene calls are TRBV5-4 and TRBJ2-1; D perhaps matches TRBD2 (6 bases). The DNA for the CDR3 is TGTGCCAGCCCGTCCTTACGGGGAGGTACCTACAATGAGCAGTTCTTC. Encoded protein: CASPSLRGGTYNEQFF.